This is a list of T cell receptor beta chains from one sample in a study of vaccination and CD4 T cells after COVID-19. These receptors' targets are unknown. Using its own MiXCR run on the PCR reads, TCRdb lists one record per CDR3 protein. The sample comprises over 3,000 distinct CDR3 sequences, about 15% of which are singletons, and 15% to 20% rests with the top ten. The sequencing sample was made of CD4+ T cells from blood, cultured in vitro. The receptors stem from a human donor who had recovered from COVID-19. The CDR3 runs from the conserved cysteine through the conserved F or W. Fields, in order: D gene, J gene, V gene, clone size, CDR3 protein, CDR3 DNA. The D gene is left open where the match is weak. Some rows mark clone size as missing; the rest say once, few, many or name a class of expanded clone.

>-|TRBJ1-2|TRBV12-3/TRBV12-4|medium-sized
CASSRLLSGYGYTF
TGTGCCAGCAGTAGGCTTTTGTCAGGTTATGGCTACACCTTC
>TRBD2|TRBJ2-7|TRBV2|-
CASSGLRLAGAGEQYF
TGTGCCAGCAGTGGCCTCAGGCTAGCGGGGGCGGGGGAGCAGTACTTC
>-|TRBJ1-6|TRBV5-6|medium-sized
CASSLAEMGSPLHF
TGTGCCAGCAGCTTGGCTGAGATGGGATCACCCCTCCACTTT
>-|TRBJ2-2|TRBV10-3|medium-sized
CAIRTTLYTGELFF
TGTGCCATCAGGACGACTTTATACACCGGGGAGCTGTTTTTT
>-|TRBJ2-7|TRBV18|-
CASSPGPWNFYEQYF
TGTGCCAGCTCACCGGGACCCTGGAATTTCTACGAGCAGTACTTC
>-|TRBJ2-7|TRBV30|-
CAWTRGHNEQYF
TGTGCCTGGACCCGGGGGCACAACGAGCAGTACTTC
>-|TRBJ1-1|TRBV20-1|medium-sized
CSASGPGRGTEAFF
TGCAGTGCTAGTGGCCCGGGGAGGGGCACTGAAGCTTTCTTT
>-|TRBJ1-1|TRBV20-1|medium-sized
CSAQVNTEAFF
TGCAGTGCTCAAGTGAACACTGAAGCTTTCTTT
>-|TRBJ2-3|TRBV6-1|-
CASSGQGEGTDTQYF
TGTGCCAGCAGTGGTCAGGGGGAGGGCACAGATACGCAGTATTTT
>-|TRBJ2-1|TRBV9|-
CASSPEGLKYNEQFF
TGTGCCAGCAGCCCGGAGGGGTTGAAGTACAATGAGCAGTTCTTC
>-|TRBJ1-5|TRBV6-5|medium-sized
CASSSNVGGVQIRPQHF
TGTGCCAGCAGTTCCAATGTGGGAGGGGTACAAATCAGGCCCCAGCATTTT
>-|TRBJ1-1|TRBV7-9|medium-sized
CASSLEVNTEAFF
TGTGCCAGCAGCTTAGAGGTGAACACTGAAGCTTTCTTT
>-|TRBJ1-2|TRBV27|medium-sized
CASSLKGGNYGYTF
TGTGCCAGCAGTTTAAAAGGCGGAAACTATGGCTACACCTTC
>-|TRBJ2-1|TRBV3-1|-
CASSQILGSEQFF
TGTGCCAGCAGCCAGATCTTGGGCTCGGAGCAGTTCTTC
>-|TRBJ2-5|TRBV6-5|-
CASSYSGRHGTRETQYF
TGTGCCAGCAGTTACTCTGGCCGTCACGGAACTCGAGAGACCCAGTACTTC
>-|TRBJ1-2|TRBV6-1|-
CASRDWEGYGYTF
TGTGCCAGCCGGGACTGGGAGGGCTATGGCTACACCTTC
>-|TRBJ1-4|TRBV27|medium-sized
CASSSRGSNEKLFF
TGTGCCAGTAGCTCCAGGGGATCTAATGAAAAACTGTTTTTT
>-|TRBJ1-1|TRBV12-3/TRBV12-4|-
CASSTGTGNTEAFF
TGTGCCAGCAGCACGGGGACCGGGAACACTGAAGCTTTCTTT
>TRBD2|TRBJ2-3|TRBV20-1|medium-sized
CSARTSESTDTQYF
TGCAGTGCTAGGACTAGCGAGAGCACAGATACGCAGTATTTT
>-|TRBJ1-3|TRBV12-3/TRBV12-4|-
CASSRSTSGNTIYF
TGTGCCAGCAGTCGCAGCACCTCTGGAAACACCATATATTTT
>TRBD1|TRBJ2-1|TRBV6-5|few
CASSTRPGTGREQFF
TGTGCCAGCAGTACTCGTCCCGGGACAGGGCGGGAGCAGTTCTTC
>TRBD1|TRBJ1-2|TRBV12-3/TRBV12-4|-
CASSEQGAAGYTF
TGTGCCAGCAGTGAACAGGGGGCCGCTGGCTACACCTTC
>TRBD1|TRBJ1-2|TRBV12-3/TRBV12-4|medium-sized
CASSPLLTGIYGYTF
TGTGCCAGCAGTCCCCTATTGACAGGGATCTATGGCTACACCTTC
>-|TRBJ1-5|TRBV6-1|medium-sized
CASEQGLNQPQHF
TGTGCCAGCGAACAGGGCCTCAATCAGCCCCAGCATTTT